The TCR beta chain described here comes from a study of early T cells in non-severe SARS-CoV-2 infection. Researchers attached unique molecular identifiers to individual cDNA molecules. In TCRdb, the 5' RACE reads were re-called with MiXCR into one record per CDR3 protein. Here the sample spans tens of thousands of distinct CDR3 sequences, roughly 12% being singletons. This clonotype was obtained from an adult who was a healthcare worker with PCR-confirmed SARS-CoV-2 infection or an uninfected control (not recorded which). The starting material was whole blood, obtained at baseline.

The CDR3 here is CASSDQLYQETQYF. DNA for the CDR3: TGTGCCAGCAGTGATCAGCTGTACCAAGAGACCCAGTACTTC. The chain employs TRBV2 and TRBJ2-5, with D uncertain. Germline CDR1 reads SNHLY; CDR2 reads FYNNEI. The CDR3 runs 14 residues. Trimming cost V 3 bases and J 0 bases, with 8 bases left between them.